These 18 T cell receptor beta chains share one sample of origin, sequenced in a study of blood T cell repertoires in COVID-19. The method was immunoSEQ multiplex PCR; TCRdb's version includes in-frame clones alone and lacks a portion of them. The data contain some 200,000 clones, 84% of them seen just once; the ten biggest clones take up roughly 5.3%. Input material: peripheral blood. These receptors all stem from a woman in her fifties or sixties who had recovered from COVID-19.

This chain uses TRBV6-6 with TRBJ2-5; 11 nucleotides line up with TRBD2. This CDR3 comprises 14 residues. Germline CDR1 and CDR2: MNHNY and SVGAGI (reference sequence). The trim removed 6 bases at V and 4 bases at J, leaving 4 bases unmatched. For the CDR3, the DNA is TGTGCCAGCAGCTTCCTAGCGGGGGGAGAGACCCAGTACTTC. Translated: CASSFLAGGETQYF.

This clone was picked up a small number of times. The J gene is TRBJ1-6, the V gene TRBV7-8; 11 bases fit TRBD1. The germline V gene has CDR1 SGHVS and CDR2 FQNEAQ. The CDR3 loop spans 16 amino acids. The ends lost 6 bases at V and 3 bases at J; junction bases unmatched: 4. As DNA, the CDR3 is TGTGCCAGCAGGAGGACAGGGGGCCACTATAATTCACCCCTCCACTTT. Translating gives CASRRTGGHYNSPLHF.

CDR3 amino acids: CASSLPLDTQYF. In DNA, the CDR3 is TGTGCCAGCAGTCTTCCTCTAGATACGCAGTATTTT. V is TRBV7-9 and J is TRBJ2-3; no firm D call. The germline V gene encodes CDR1 SEHNR and CDR2 FQNEAQ (reference sequence). The CDR3 length is 12 residues. V gave up 6 bases and J gave up 5 bases, with 9 bases separating them.

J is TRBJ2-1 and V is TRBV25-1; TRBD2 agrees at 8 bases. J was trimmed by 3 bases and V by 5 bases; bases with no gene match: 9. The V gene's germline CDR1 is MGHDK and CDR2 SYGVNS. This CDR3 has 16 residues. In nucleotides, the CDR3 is TGTGCCAGCAGTCGGGCCGGGACTAGAATCTACAATGAGCAGTTCTTC. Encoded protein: CASSRAGTRIYNEQFF.

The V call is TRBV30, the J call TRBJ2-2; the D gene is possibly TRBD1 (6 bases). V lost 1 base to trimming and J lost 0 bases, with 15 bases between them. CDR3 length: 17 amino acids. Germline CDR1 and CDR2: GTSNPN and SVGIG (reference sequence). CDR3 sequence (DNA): TGTGCCTGGAGTGCCCCCCGGACAGCTCCGAACACCGGGGAGCTGTTTTTT. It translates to CAWSAPRTAPNTGELFF.

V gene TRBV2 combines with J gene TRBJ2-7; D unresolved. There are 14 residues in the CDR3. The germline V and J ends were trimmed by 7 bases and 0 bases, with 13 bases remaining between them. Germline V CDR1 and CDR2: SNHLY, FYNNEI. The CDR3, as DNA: TGTGCCAGCACTCCGGGTCCCAGCTCCTACGAGCAGTACTTC. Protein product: CASTPGPSSYEQYF.

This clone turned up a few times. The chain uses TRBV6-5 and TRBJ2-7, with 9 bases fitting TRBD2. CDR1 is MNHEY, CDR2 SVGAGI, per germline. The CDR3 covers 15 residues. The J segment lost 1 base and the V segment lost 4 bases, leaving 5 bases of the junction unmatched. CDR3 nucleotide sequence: TGTGCCAGCAGTTCTAGAGCGGGGGGATCCTACGAGCAGTACTTC. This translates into CASSSRAGGSYEQYF.

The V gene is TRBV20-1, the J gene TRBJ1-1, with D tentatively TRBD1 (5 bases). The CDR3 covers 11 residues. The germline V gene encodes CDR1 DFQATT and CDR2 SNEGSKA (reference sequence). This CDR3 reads CSQGTNTEAFF. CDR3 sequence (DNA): TGCAGCCAGGGAACGAACACTGAAGCTTTCTTT.

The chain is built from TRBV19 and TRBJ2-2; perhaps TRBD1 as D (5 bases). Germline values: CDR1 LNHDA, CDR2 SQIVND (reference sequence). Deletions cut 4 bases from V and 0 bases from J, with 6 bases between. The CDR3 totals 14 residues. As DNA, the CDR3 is TGTGCCAGTAGTACGACAGCGAACACCGGGGAGCTGTTTTTT. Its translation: CASSTTANTGELFF.

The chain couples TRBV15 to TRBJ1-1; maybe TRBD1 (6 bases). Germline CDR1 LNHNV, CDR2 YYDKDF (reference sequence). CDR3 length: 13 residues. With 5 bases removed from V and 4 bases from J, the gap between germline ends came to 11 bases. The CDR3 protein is CATSSGQSTEAFF. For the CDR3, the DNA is TGTGCCACCAGCTCGGGACAAAGCACTGAAGCTTTCTTT.

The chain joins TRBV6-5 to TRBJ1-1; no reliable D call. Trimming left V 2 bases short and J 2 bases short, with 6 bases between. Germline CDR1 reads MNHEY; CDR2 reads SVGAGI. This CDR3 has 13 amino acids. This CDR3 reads CASSYEENTEAFF. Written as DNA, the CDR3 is TGTGCCAGCAGTTACGAGGAAAACACTGAAGCTTTCTTT.

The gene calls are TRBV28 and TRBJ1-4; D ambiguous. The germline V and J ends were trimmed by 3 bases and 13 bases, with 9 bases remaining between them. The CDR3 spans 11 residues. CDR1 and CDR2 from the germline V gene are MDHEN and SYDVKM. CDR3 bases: TGTGCCAGCAGTTTTTCACAACCACTGTTTTTT. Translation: CASSFSQPLFF.

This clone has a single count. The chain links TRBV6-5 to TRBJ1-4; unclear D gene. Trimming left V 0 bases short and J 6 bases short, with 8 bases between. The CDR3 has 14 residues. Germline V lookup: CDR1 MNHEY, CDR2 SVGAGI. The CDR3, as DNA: TGTGCCAGCAGTTACTCAGGGAGCGATGAAAAACTGTTTTTT. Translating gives CASSYSGSDEKLFF.

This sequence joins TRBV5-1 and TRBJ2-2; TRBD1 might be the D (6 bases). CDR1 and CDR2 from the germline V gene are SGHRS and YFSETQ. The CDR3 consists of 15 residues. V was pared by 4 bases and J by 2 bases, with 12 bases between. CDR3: CASSPGQINTGELFF. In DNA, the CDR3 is TGCGCCAGCAGCCCAGGACAGATAAACACCGGGGAGCTGTTTTTT.

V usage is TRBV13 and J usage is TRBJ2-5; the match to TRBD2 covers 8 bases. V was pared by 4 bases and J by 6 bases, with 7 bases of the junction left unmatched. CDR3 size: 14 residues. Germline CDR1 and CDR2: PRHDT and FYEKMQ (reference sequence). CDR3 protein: CASSSGGAGQTQYF. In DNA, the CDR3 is TGTGCCAGCAGCTCCGGGGGGGCGGGACAGACCCAGTACTTC.

CDR3 in amino acids: CASSPRGTFQETQYF. Written as DNA, the CDR3 is TGTGCCAGCTCACCAAGAGGGACATTTCAAGAGACCCAGTACTTC. The J gene is TRBJ2-5, the V gene TRBV18, with D possibly being TRBD1 (6 bases). The CDR3 contains 15 residues. Germline CDR1 reads KGHSH; CDR2 reads LQKENI. V was clipped by 2 bases and J by 2 bases, with 12 bases between them.

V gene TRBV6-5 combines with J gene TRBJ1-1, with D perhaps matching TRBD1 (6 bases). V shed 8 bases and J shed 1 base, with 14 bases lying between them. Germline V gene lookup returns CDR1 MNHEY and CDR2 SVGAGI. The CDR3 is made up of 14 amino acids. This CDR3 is CASGRGVKNTEAFF. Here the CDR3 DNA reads TGTGCCAGCGGCAGGGGAGTTAAGAACACTGAAGCTTTCTTT.

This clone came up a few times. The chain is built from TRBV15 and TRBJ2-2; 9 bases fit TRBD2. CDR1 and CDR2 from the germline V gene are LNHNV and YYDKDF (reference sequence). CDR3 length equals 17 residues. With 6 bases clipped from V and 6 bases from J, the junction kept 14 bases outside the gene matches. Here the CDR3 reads CATRQGLASGVPGELFF. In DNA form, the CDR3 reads TGTGCCACCAGGCAGGGACTAGCTTCCGGGGTCCCCGGGGAGCTGTTTTTT.